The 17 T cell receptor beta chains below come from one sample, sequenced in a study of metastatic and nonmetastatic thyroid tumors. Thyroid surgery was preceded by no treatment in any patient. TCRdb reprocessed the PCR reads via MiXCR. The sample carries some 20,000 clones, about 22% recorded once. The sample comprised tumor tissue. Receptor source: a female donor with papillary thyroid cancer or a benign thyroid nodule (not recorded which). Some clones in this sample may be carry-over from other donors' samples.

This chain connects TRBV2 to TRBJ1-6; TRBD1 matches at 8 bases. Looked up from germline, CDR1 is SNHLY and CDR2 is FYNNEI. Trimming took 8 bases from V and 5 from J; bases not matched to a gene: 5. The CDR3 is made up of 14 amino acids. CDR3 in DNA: TGTGCCAGCGTGGACAGGGCGAATAATTCACCCCTCCACTTT. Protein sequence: CASVDRANNSPLHF.

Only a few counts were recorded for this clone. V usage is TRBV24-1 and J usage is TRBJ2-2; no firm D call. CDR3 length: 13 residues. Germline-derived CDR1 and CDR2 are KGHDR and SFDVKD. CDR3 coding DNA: TGTTCCATCAGTGATTTAAACACCGGGGAGCTGTTTTTT. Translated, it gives CSISDLNTGELFF.

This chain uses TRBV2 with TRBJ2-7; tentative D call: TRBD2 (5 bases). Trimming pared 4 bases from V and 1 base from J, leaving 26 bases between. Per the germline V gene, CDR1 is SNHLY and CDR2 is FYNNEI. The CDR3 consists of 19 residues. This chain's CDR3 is CASSAFTPHWGATSYEQYF. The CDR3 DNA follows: TGTGCCAGCAGTGCGTTTACCCCACACTGGGGAGCGACTTCCTACGAGCAGTACTTC.

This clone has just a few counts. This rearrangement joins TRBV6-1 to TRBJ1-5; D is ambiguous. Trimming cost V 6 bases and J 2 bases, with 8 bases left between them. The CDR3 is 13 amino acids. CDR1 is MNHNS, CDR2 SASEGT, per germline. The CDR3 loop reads CASSSGGNQPQHF. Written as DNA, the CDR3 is TGTGCCAGCAGCTCCGGTGGCAATCAGCCCCAGCATTTT.

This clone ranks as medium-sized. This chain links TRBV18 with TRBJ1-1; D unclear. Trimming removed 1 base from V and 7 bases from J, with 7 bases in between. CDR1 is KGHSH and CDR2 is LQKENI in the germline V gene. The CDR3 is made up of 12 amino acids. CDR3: CASSPRGLEAFF. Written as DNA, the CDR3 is TGTGCCAGCTCACCACGTGGACTTGAAGCTTTCTTT.

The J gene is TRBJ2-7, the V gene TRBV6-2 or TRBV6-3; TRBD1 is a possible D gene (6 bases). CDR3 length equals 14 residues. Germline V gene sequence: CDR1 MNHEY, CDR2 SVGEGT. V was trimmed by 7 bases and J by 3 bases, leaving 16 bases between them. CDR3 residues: CASNTLGTNYEQYF. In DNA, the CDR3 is TGTGCCAGCAATACACTCGGGACAAACTACGAGCAGTACTTC.

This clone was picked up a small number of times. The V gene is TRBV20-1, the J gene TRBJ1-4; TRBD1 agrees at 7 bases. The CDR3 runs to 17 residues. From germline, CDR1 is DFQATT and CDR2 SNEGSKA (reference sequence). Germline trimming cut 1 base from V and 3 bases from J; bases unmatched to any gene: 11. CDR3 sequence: CSARVVTGTWANEKLFF. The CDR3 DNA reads TGCAGTGCTAGAGTTGTGACAGGGACATGGGCTAATGAAAAACTGTTTTTT.

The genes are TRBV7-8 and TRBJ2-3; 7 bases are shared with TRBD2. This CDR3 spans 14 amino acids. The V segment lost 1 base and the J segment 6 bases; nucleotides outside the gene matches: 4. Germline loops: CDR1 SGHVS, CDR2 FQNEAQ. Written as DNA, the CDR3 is TGTGCCAGCAGCTTAGTGGCGGGAGCCGATACGCAGTATTTT. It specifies CASSLVAGADTQYF.

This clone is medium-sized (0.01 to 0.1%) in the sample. The CDR3 sequence is CASSLGGADERGSYEQYF. In nucleotides, the CDR3 is TGTGCCAGCAGCTTAGGGGGGGCGGATGAGCGGGGCTCCTACGAGCAGTACTTC. V and J are TRBV7-2 and TRBJ2-7; TRBD2 might be the D (7 bases). This CDR3 contains 18 residues. The V and J ends lost 1 base and 0 bases respectively, with 19 bases between them. Germline CDR1 reads SGHTA; CDR2 reads FQGNSA.

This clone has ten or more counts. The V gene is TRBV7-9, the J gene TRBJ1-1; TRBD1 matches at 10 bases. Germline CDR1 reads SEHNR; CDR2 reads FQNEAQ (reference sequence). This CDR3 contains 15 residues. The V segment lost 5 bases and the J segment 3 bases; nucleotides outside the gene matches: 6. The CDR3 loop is CASSRMDRGYTEAFF. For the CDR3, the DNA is TGTGCCAGCAGCCGAATGGACAGGGGGTACACTGAAGCTTTCTTT.

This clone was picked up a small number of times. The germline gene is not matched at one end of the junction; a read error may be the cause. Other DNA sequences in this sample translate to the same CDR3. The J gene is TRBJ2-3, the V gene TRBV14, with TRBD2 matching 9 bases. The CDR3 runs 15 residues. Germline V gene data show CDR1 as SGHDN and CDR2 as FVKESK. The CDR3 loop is CASSPSGTLTDTQYF. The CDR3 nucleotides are TGTGCCAGCAGCCCTAGCGGGACTCTCACAGATACCCAGTATTTT.

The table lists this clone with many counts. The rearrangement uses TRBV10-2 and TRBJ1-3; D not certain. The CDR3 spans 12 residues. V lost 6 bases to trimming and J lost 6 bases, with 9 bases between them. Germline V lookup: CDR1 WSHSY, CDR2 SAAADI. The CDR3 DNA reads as TGCGCCAGCAGCATAGACAAAAACACCATATATTTT. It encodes CASSIDKNTIYF.

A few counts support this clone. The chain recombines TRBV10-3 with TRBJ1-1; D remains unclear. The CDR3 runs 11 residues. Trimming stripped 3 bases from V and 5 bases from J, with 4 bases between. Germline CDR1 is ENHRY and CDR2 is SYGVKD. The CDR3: CAISDWTEAFF. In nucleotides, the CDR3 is TGTGCCATCAGTGATTGGACTGAAGCTTTCTTT.

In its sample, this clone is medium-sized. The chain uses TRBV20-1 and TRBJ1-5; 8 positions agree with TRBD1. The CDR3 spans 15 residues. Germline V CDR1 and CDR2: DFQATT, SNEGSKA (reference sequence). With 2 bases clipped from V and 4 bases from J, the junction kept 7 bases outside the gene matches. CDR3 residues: CSARRTGTKNQPQHF. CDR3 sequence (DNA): TGCAGTGCTAGACGGACAGGGACGAAGAATCAGCCCCAGCATTTT.

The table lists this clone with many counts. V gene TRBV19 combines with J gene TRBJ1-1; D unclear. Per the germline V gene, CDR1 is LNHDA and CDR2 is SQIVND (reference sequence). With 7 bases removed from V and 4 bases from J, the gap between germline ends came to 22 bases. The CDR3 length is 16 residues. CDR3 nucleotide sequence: TGTGCCAGTACCATAACCTTAGGACGGGCGAGCACTGAAGCTTTCTTT. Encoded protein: CASTITLGRASTEAFF.

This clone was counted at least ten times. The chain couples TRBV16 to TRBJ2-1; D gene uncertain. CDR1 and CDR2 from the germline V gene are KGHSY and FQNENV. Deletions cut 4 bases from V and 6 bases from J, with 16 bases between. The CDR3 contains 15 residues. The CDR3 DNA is TGTGCCAGCAGCCCTAGAGCTACTACTATCAATGAGCAGTTCTTC. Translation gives CASSPRATTINEQFF.

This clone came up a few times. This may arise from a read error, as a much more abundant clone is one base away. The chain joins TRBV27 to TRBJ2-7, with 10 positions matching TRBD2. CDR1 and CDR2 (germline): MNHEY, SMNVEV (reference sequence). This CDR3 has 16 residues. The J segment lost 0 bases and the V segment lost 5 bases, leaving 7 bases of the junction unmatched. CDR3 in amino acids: CASSPGTSVTSYEQYF. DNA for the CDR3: TGTGCCAGCAGTCCCGGGACTAGCGTGACCTCCTACGAGCAGTACTTC.